This TCR beta chain was observed in a study of T cells in localized non-small cell lung cancer. Regarding the study as a whole: Of the tissues analyzed, uninvolved adjacent lung showed maximal T cell clonality, greater than tumor.

TCRdb's table, derived via immunoSEQ multiplex PCR, lists solely in-frame clones and lacks some. The sample includes 30,000 to 35,000 clones, under 95% of them seen just once. With termini counted, the CDR3 has 15 amino acids. Germline V gene lookup returns CDR1 LGHNA and CDR2 YSLEER. As regards this clone: Its target is unknown. The limits of the CDR3 on the DNA are not certain, so only TCRdb's listed CDR3 is given.

The chain joins TRBV4-3 to TRBJ1-6. Material: peripheral blood mononuclear cells, obtained before any cancer treatment. This receptor was taken from a female donor over 55 with stage II lung adenocarcinoma. CDR3 sequence: CASTSGWLQGSPLHF.